This T cell receptor (beta chain) was recorded in a study of response to subunit inactivated influenza vaccine. The CDR3 has 14 residues. Per the germline V gene, CDR1 is MNHEY and CDR2 is SVGEGT. Between the trimmed V and J ends, which lost 2 bases and 7 bases, there was a span of 15 bases. MiXCR was run by TCRdb on the RT-PCR reads, yielding one entry per CDR3 protein. In the table there are about 480,000 distinct CDR3 sequences, roughly 13% of which are singletons. The genes are TRBV6-2 or TRBV6-3 and TRBJ2-7, with unresolved D. Sample: PBMCs from blood, taken roughly 47 days after vaccination. The origin of this receptor is a man aged 45-60 years who received an inactivated influenza vaccine. The CDR3: CASSYRRLPREQYF. CDR3 bases: TGTGCCAGCAGTTACAGGAGATTACCTAGGGAGCAGTACTTC.